Shown below are 20 T cell receptor beta chains from a single sample sequenced in a study of T-cell reconstitution after alpha-beta-depleted transplantation in children. Preparation of the TCRbeta library involved a method that used unique molecular identifiers. TCRdb processed the PCR reads anew with MiXCR; each CDR3 protein has one entry. The data contain roughly 120,000 distinct CDR3 sequences, around a tenth of them singletons. The sample consisted of PBMCs, taken before TCRalphabeta/CD19-depleted stem cell transplant. Source of these receptors: a boy aged 2 to 9 with acute lymphoblastic leukemia, due to receive a stem cell transplant.

This clonotype has a handful of counts. The gene calls are TRBV30 and TRBJ1-5, with TRBD1 identical over 8 bases. J was trimmed by 1 base and V by 3 bases; bases with no gene match: 2. The CDR3 has 14 residues. Germline V lookup: CDR1 GTSNPN, CDR2 SVGIG (reference sequence). The CDR3 is CAWRDRASNQPQHF. In DNA form, the CDR3 reads TGTGCCTGGAGGGACAGGGCGAGCAATCAGCCCCAGCATTTT.

This clonotype was detected a few times. The rearrangement links TRBV7-8 to TRBJ1-1; the D is unclear. This CDR3 is 14 amino acids long. The V and J ends lost 6 bases and 1 base respectively, with 12 bases between them. Germline V CDR1 and CDR2: SGHVS, FQNEAQ. The CDR3, as DNA: TGTGCCAGCAGGTCCGGGCCGGCGAACACTGAAGCTTTCTTT. Amino acids: CASRSGPANTEAFF.

The table lists this clonotype with a few counts. The chain is built from TRBV3-1 and TRBJ2-1, with TRBD2 matching 9 bases. In germline, CDR1 is LGHDT, CDR2 YNNKEL (reference sequence). CDR3 length equals 14 residues. Trimming at V came to 5 bases and at J to 1 base, leaving 0 bases not matched to a gene. CDR3 sequence: CASSAGGSYNEQFF. The DNA of the CDR3 is TGTGCCAGCAGCGCGGGAGGGTCCTACAATGAGCAGTTCTTC.

This clonotype was observed many times. The chain recombines TRBV6-6 with TRBJ2-3; no firm D call. The CDR3 extends over 13 amino acids. The germline CDR1 and CDR2 sequences are MNHNY and SVGAGI (reference sequence). Trimming stripped 0 bases from V and 2 bases from J, with 3 bases between. CDR3 nucleotides: TGTGCCAGCAGTTACTCCGCCACAGATACGCAGTATTTT. Its translation: CASSYSATDTQYF.

In this sample, this clonotype turned up many times. The chain carries TRBV28 and TRBJ2-3, with D possibly being TRBD1 (6 bases). In germline, CDR1 is MDHEN, CDR2 SYDVKM. V lost 6 bases to trimming and J lost 2 bases, with 12 bases between them. The CDR3 consists of 14 residues. DNA for the CDR3: TGTGCCAGCAGCCAACAGGGCACCACAGATACGCAGTATTTT. Its protein is CASSQQGTTDTQYF.

The chain uses TRBV4-2 and TRBJ1-4; 7 bases map to TRBD1. Trimming at V came to 2 bases and at J to 10 bases, leaving 7 bases not matched to a gene. The CDR3 loop spans 14 amino acids. Germline loops: CDR1 LGHNA, CDR2 YNFKEQ. The CDR3 sequence is CASSQQTGRAKLFF. For the CDR3, the DNA is TGTGCCAGCAGCCAACAGACAGGGAGAGCAAAACTGTTTTTT.

The rearrangement joins TRBV27 to TRBJ2-2, with 14 bases matching TRBD2. This CDR3 region has 19 residues. The germline V gene has CDR1 MNHEY and CDR2 SMNVEV (reference sequence). V trimming: 6 bases; J trimming: 1 base; junction bases outside the gene matches: 10. The CDR3 loop reads CASSGTGLAGALNTGELFF. The CDR3 DNA reads TGTGCCAGCAGCGGAACGGGACTAGCGGGAGCCCTGAACACCGGGGAGCTGTTTTTT.

This clonotype showed up just a few times. The chain employs TRBV5-1 and TRBJ2-7; possibly TRBD1 or TRBD2 for D (5 bases each). The CDR3 is 12 amino acids. Trimming left V 3 bases short and J 4 bases short, with 8 bases between. Per the germline V gene, CDR1 is SGHRS and CDR2 is YFSETQ. The CDR3, as DNA: TGCGCCAGCAGCTCGGGACCGTACGAGCAGTACTTC. Protein sequence: CASSSGPYEQYF.

This clonotype was found a few times. The V gene is TRBV20-1, the J gene TRBJ2-7; D uncertain. CDR1 is DFQATT, CDR2 SNEGSKA, per germline (reference sequence). The CDR3 covers 14 residues. Trimming left V 1 base short and J 1 base short, with 11 bases between. The CDR3 DNA reads as TGCAGTGCTAGAGGAGGAGCCTCTTCCTACGAGCAGTACTTC. This encodes CSARGGASSYEQYF.

The chain is built from TRBV25-1 and TRBJ1-4; 7 bases fit TRBD1. CDR1 and CDR2 (germline): MGHDK, SYGVNS. V lost 1 base and J lost 5; bases outside the gene matches: 10. The CDR3 consists of 17 residues. The CDR3 reads CASSESPPGTANEKLFF. DNA of the CDR3: TGTGCCAGCAGTGAATCCCCTCCCGGGACAGCAAATGAAAAACTGTTTTTT.

A few counts support this clonotype. V gene TRBV4-1 combines with J gene TRBJ2-5; 11 positions agree with TRBD2. Germline CDR1 MGHRA, CDR2 YSYEKL. The CDR3 totals 16 residues. Trimming at V came to 1 base and at J to 2 bases, leaving 3 bases not matched to a gene. DNA for the CDR3: TGCGCCAGCAGCCAAGCTAGCGGGAGGCGGCAAGAGACCCAGTACTTC. Encoded protein: CASSQASGRRQETQYF.

This chain joins TRBV28 and TRBJ1-3, with D unclear. Trimming removed 6 bases at V and 0 bases at J, with 12 bases between. The CDR3 has 15 residues. Germline values: CDR1 MDHEN, CDR2 SYDVKM. This CDR3 is CASRNWKISGNTIYF. The CDR3 DNA is TGTGCCAGCAGGAATTGGAAAATCTCTGGAAACACCATATATTTT.

This clonotype was counted ten times or more. This rearrangement joins TRBV20-1 to TRBJ2-4, with D hard to call. The V and J ends lost 3 bases and 3 bases respectively, with 15 bases between them. The CDR3 runs to 15 residues. Germline lookup yields CDR1 DFQATT and CDR2 SNEGSKA (reference sequence). DNA for the CDR3: TGCAGTGCTAGTCCAGTTGATTTGGGCAAAAACATTCAGTACTTC. This encodes CSASPVDLGKNIQYF.

This clonotype was observed at least ten times. The rearrangement links TRBV12-3 or TRBV12-4 to TRBJ1-5, with D hard to call. V lost 3 bases to trimming and J lost 3 bases, with 12 bases between them. This CDR3 contains 15 residues. The CDR3 coding sequence is TGTGCCAGCAGTTTTAACGGGATAGCCAATCAGCCCCAGCATTTT. It is translated as CASSFNGIANQPQHF.

This clonotype was counted ten times or more. The chain carries TRBV7-9 and TRBJ2-2, with TRBD2 identical over 11 bases. Germline CDR1 and CDR2: SEHNR and FQNEAQ (reference sequence). The CDR3 runs to 17 residues. V dropped 3 bases and J dropped 1; count of bases not matched to a gene: 4. CDR3 in DNA: TGTGCCAGCAGCTTCCTAGCGGGAGGTTTGAACACCGGGGAGCTGTTTTTT. Amino acids: CASSFLAGGLNTGELFF.

The sample holds many counts of this clonotype. The rearrangement uses TRBV15 and TRBJ2-7; D unresolved. V was shortened by 0 bases and J by 2 bases, with 2 bases between the two germline ends. The CDR3 runs 12 residues. Germline CDR1 is LNHNV and CDR2 is YYDKDF (reference sequence). The CDR3 loop reads CATSRDPYEQYF. CDR3 DNA sequence: TGTGCCACCAGCAGAGATCCCTACGAGCAGTACTTC.

The rearrangement joins TRBV20-1 to TRBJ2-1; TRBD1 is a possible D gene (6 bases). V lost 1 base to trimming and J lost 4 bases, with 20 bases between them. Germline V gene sequence: CDR1 DFQATT, CDR2 SNEGSKA (reference sequence). The CDR3 contains 17 residues. CDR3 nucleotides: TGCAGTGCTAGAGGGGGGCTCCAGCGGAAGGAGTACAATGAGCAGTTCTTC. Translating gives CSARGGLQRKEYNEQFF.

This clonotype was seen repeatedly, ten times or more. This rearrangement joins TRBV5-1 to TRBJ2-1; unclear D gene. CDR1 and CDR2 from the germline V gene are SGHRS and YFSETQ. This CDR3 is built from 12 residues. V gave up 0 bases and J gave up 9 bases, with 7 bases separating them. The CDR3 loop reads CASSLEWSEQFF. The CDR3 DNA follows: TGCGCCAGCAGCTTGGAATGGAGTGAGCAGTTCTTC.

This clonotype was observed a few times. V and J are TRBV5-1 and TRBJ2-1; 13 bases fit TRBD2. This CDR3 comprises 20 residues. Germline V CDR1 and CDR2: SGHRS, YFSETQ. V was clipped by 2 bases and J by 0 bases; unmatched bases: 11. The chain's CDR3 is CASSFFSSGLAGSSYNEQFF. The CDR3, as DNA: TGCGCCAGCAGCTTTTTCTCTTCGGGACTAGCGGGAAGCTCCTACAATGAGCAGTTCTTC.

This clonotype was seen more than once but under ten times. CDR3 in amino acids: CASSLFGRFISSYNEQFF. The CDR3 DNA sequence: TGTGCCAGCAGCTTATTCGGGCGCTTCATTAGCTCCTACAATGAGCAGTTCTTC. This chain links TRBV11-3 with TRBJ2-1; D is uncertain. Trimming left V 2 bases short and J 0 bases short, with 17 bases between. Looked up from germline, CDR1 is SGHNT and CDR2 is YENEEA. This CDR3 has 18 amino acids.